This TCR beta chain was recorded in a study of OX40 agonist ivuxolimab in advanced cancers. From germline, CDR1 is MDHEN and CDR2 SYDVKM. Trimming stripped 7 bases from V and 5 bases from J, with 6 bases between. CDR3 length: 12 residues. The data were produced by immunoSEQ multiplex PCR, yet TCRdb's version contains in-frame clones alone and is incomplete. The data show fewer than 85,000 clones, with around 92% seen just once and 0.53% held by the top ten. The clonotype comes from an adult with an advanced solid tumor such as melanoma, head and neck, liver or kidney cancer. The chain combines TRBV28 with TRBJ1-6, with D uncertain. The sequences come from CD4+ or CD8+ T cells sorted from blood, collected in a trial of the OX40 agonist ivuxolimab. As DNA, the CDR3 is TGTGCCAGCAACCTGAATAATTCACCCCTCCACTTT. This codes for CASNLNNSPLHF.